The T cell receptor (beta chain) described here comes from a study of cytomegalovirus exposure and HLA in healthy donors. Study observations and caveats: For TCR beta chains, V- and J-gene trimming was later linked to a missense DCLRE1C variant. Donors were assumed by presence/absence analyses to have roughly uniform sequencing depth.

Of note for this clone: Its cognate antigen is unknown.

Use of 60 Vbeta and 13 Jbeta primers characterized the PCR. Assay used: immunoSEQ multiplex PCR; TCRdb lists only in-frame clones, some missing. The table shows around 300,000 clones, with approximately 85% occurring only once. Donors were ostensibly healthy at sampling, although undocumented immune exposures were probable. This TCR came from a woman between 40 and 50 years old in good health and CMV-seropositive. The sample comprised PBMCs.

This chain's CDR3 is CASSPLGGGVNEQFF. CDR3 bases: TGTGCCAGCAGCCCCCTGGGGGGAGGCGTTAATGAGCAGTTCTTC. The rearrangement links TRBV25-1 to TRBJ2-1, with a weak D call TRBD2 (6 bases). The CDR3 sequence is 15 residues long. Germline assignment: CDR1 MGHDK and CDR2 SYGVNS. V lost 6 bases to trimming and J lost 7 bases, with 19 bases between them.